This T cell receptor (beta chain) emerged from a study of blood T cell repertoires in COVID-19 (dated by TCRdb to the early 2020s). With regard to the full study: Samples covering the acute and convalescent phases of COVID-19 were provided by collaborators in the United States, Italy and Spain. The material from the prospective study consisted of cDNA or gDNA derived from T cells, B-cell-depleted T cells, or PBMCs. The dataset comprised deeply sampled blood TCRbeta repertoires from subjects exposed to, actively infected with, or recovered from COVID-19. The repertoires were made available in a free public database intended to serve as a resource for research on the immune response to SARS-CoV-2. Samples were obtained from the ongoing ImmuneRACE study (first 160 participants) and from 950 to 1,500 subjects provided by 6 global collaborators. The sample metadata nearly always contained a de-identified subject ID, COVID-19 status, age in years and sex. Where HLA class I and class II types were available, the types were taken from metadata supplied by the sample provider, not from assay-based typing. Here is what the overall study found, with its caveats: The quantity of clinical and demographic metadata differed by source and by participant and was supplied without curation.

Worth noting for this clone: What antigen it recognizes has not been identified. Qualities for individual bases were not recorded, and no much larger clone is one base off.

In Seattle, one collaborating source enrolled patients while the infection was active and tracked those patients longitudinally over the course of disease. Whole blood was collected in K2EDTA tubes by collaborating institutions according to the institutions' own protocols. Collaborator samples were shipped for TCRbeta analysis as frozen whole blood, isolated PBMCs, or DNA extracted from either sample type. TCRbeta CDR3 regions were amplified from genomic DNA using the immunoSEQ Assay, a bias-controlled multiplex PCR. For the original study's pipeline: The number of nucleated cells in each sample was estimated from the amplification of reference gene primers within the assay. Sequence reads were collapsed and filtered to measure the absolute abundance of every unique TCRbeta CDR3 rearrangement. For each sample, productive Simpson clonality was calculated by taking the square root of Simpson's diversity index across productive rearrangements. TCRdb limited this immuneACCESS table to in-frame rearrangements with V and J called. A share of clones is missing; checked studies link under half to unresolved V genes, and the rest is unexplained. D and trimming were read from the DNA, whereas the V and J calls and clone size are those reported in that table. The sample data list over 95,000 clones, and 85% of these were observed just once. The ten largest clones add up to more than 5% of the sample.

The sample was peripheral blood. The receptor's source is an older woman with COVID-19, enrolled during active disease.

Read as DNA, the sequence is TGTGCCAGCAGTCGGTATCGACAGTCTTGGGAAGAGACCCAGTACTTC. Its protein product is CASSRYRQSWEETQYF. The sequence is built from TRBV27 and TRBJ2-5, and the D gene may be TRBD1, 5 bases matching. From the germline V gene (reference sequence), CDR1 is MNHEY and CDR2 is SMNVEV. V is clipped by 5 bases and J by 3 bases, and the sequence between their germline boundaries is 19 bases long. The CDR3 numbers 16 residues from cysteine through phenylalanine. Of all the DNA, just the CDR3 is kept, 48 bases in frame from base 1.